The T cell receptor beta chain under discussion was sequenced for a study of response to subunit inactivated influenza vaccine. Study-level points and caveats: Authors proposed each seasonal influenza vaccination draws in few new T cells.

The germline V gene encodes CDR1 SEHNR and CDR2 FQNEAQ (reference sequence). The CDR3 runs 13 residues. The germline V and J ends were trimmed by 5 bases and 5 bases, with 12 bases remaining between them. This clonotype occurred many times. The antigen is unknown. Each CDR3 protein is one row after TCRdb ran MiXCR on the RT-PCR reads. The data hold around 580,000 distinct CDR3 sequences, with roughly 12% observed a single time. This TCR was recovered from a man aged 45-65 years who received an inactivated influenza vaccine. The genes are TRBV7-9 and TRBJ1-1; a weak D match, TRBD1 (6 bases). The sequencing used PBMCs from blood, collected on the day of vaccination. DNA of the CDR3: TGTGCCAGCAGCCTAACGCAGGGGACTGAAGCTTTCTTT. Residues: CASSLTQGTEAFF.